Sequencing of this T cell receptor (beta chain) was carried out in a study of shared clonotypes between healthy human individuals. Study details: Donor ages ranged 18 to 49 years: a couple of women, a few men.

Trimming took 2 bases from V and 6 from J; bases not matched to a gene: 6. This CDR3 is built from 14 residues. The V gene's germline CDR1 is SGHTA and CDR2 FQGNSA. At a deep level, the assay was run. Profiled with immunoSEQ multiplex PCR; TCRdb holds only in-frame clones, not every one. In the table there are millions of clones, about 92% of which are singletons. Concerning this clone itself: Its antigen is unknown.

General study results and limits: Across a handful of donors, naive CD4 shared roughly 5.2%, naive CD8 under 4%, memory CD4 more than 2%, memory CD8 under 0.5%. Specimens sampled were limited to blood, with tissue repertoires likely differing.

This TCR was recovered from a man aged 18 to 29 in good health. The chain links TRBV7-2 to TRBJ1-2; TRBD1 agrees at 7 bases. The sequenced material came from naive CD4+ T cells sorted from blood. Stated subset: CD45RA+ positively selected. The CDR3 DNA follows: TGTGCCAGCAGCTTAAGACAGGGAGGGGATGGCTACACCTTC. This codes for CASSLRQGGDGYTF. Together with reference TRBV7-2 and TRBJ1-2, the CDR3 gives the full variable domain: GAGVSQSPSNKVTEKGKDVELRCDPISGHTALYWYRQSLGQGLEFLIYFQGNSAPDKSGLPSDRFSAERTGGSVSTLTIQRTQQEDSAVYLCASSLRQGGDGYTFGSGTRLTVV.